This TCR beta chain stems from a study of CD8 T cells in ankylosing spondylitis. Whole-study results and caveats: Several highly homologous variants made up a TCR beta motif, and this motif appeared characteristic of ankylosing spondylitis blood.

Using quantitative 5'-RACE with molecular barcodes, the authors made TCR beta libraries. MiXCR was run by TCRdb on the 5' RACE reads, yielding one entry per CDR3 protein. The profile shows under 450,000 distinct CDR3 sequences, roughly a sixth of them singletons. Germline values: CDR1 LGHNA, CDR2 YNFKEQ. This CDR3 is 16 amino acids long. Trimming took 1 base from V and 1 from J, leaving 8 bases between them. Turning to this clonotype: The antigen remains undetermined.

Sample: blood, either unsorted or a sorted T cell fraction (not recorded which). The rearrangement uses TRBV4-2 and TRBJ2-6, with no clear D. The sequence was collected from a male donor with ankylosing spondylitis. The CDR3 DNA is TGTGCCAGCAGCCAAGCCAGCGAGTCTGGGGCCAACGTCCTGACTTTC. This codes for CASSQASESGANVLTF.